The 27 T cell receptor beta chains listed next were all sequenced from one sample in a study of blood T cells in healthy people across ages. Through a sample-barcoded 5' primer and a J-beta primer mix, a second PCR was run for about 6 to 11 cycles. TCRdb reprocessed the 5' RACE reads via MiXCR and lists one record per CDR3 protein. The sample carries 950,000 to 1,200,000 distinct CDR3 sequences, roughly two fifths recorded once. The sample was blood. Every receptor here comes from a man aged 18-30 years in good health.

This chain uses TRBV9 with TRBJ1-1; D ambiguous. Trimming took 7 bases from V and 4 from J, leaving 14 bases between them. The CDR3 extends over 13 amino acids. Per the germline V gene, CDR1 is SGDLS and CDR2 is YYNGEE. DNA of the CDR3: TGTGCCAGCTCAAAATCGGGAGCCACTGAAGCTTTCTTT. Translating it yields CASSKSGATEAFF.

The chain carries TRBV28 and TRBJ1-4; possible D gene TRBD1, 5 bases. Per germline, CDR1 MDHEN and CDR2 SYDVKM. Trimming pared 7 bases from V and 4 bases from J, leaving 13 bases between. The length of the CDR3 is 14 residues. The CDR3 sequence is CASKERGLNEKLFF. CDR3 sequence (DNA): TGTGCCAGCAAGGAGAGGGGCCTTAATGAAAAACTGTTTTTT.

This clonotype was seen a few times. The gene calls are TRBV18 and TRBJ2-5, with D possibly being TRBD1 (5 bases). This CDR3 region has 14 residues. Trimming cost V 2 bases and J 5 bases, with 12 bases left between them. CDR1 and CDR2 from the germline V gene are KGHSH and LQKENI. The chain's CDR3 is CASSPGRQMETQYF. CDR3 bases: TGTGCCAGCTCACCAGGCCGACAGATGGAGACCCAGTACTTC.

This clonotype was recorded a few times. DNA for the CDR3: TGCAGTGCTAGAGGCAGGGACACCGGGGAGCTGTTTTTT. Protein sequence: CSARGRDTGELFF. V gene TRBV20-1 combines with J gene TRBJ2-2, with D possibly TRBD1 on 5 matching bases. Germline CDR1 is DFQATT and CDR2 is SNEGSKA (reference sequence). V was shortened by 1 base and J by 3 bases, with 6 bases between the two germline ends. The CDR3 contains 13 residues.

The V gene is TRBV25-1, the J gene TRBJ2-1; D may be TRBD2 (5 bases). Looked up from germline, CDR1 is MGHDK and CDR2 is SYGVNS. The CDR3 totals 12 residues. V dropped 1 base and J dropped 10 bases, with 8 bases sitting between them. CDR3 nucleotide sequence: TGTGCCAGCAGTGAATCCCCGGGGGAGCAGTTCTTC. Amino acids: CASSESPGEQFF.

This clonotype has more than one count but fewer than ten. The rearrangement uses TRBV12-3 or TRBV12-4 and TRBJ2-3; 10 bases are shared with TRBD2. With V trimmed by 8 bases and J by 6 bases, 5 bases remained unmatched. This CDR3 is 13 amino acids long. The CDR3 sequence: CASERGGGDTQYF. CDR3 sequence (DNA): TGTGCCAGCGAGCGGGGGGGCGGTGATACGCAGTATTTT.

There are a few counts of this clonotype. The chain is built from TRBV5-1 and TRBJ2-1; D not certain. Germline CDR1 reads SGHRS; CDR2 reads YFSETQ. The length of the CDR3 is 15 residues. Trimming removed 0 bases from V and 7 bases from J, with 14 bases in between. The CDR3, as DNA: TGCGCCAGCAGCTTGGTCCAGTCCCTTGTTAATGAGCAGTTCTTC. Translation gives CASSLVQSLVNEQFF.

This clonotype was recorded a few times. The rearrangement uses TRBV4-3 and TRBJ2-5; 13 bases are shared with TRBD2. With V trimmed by 3 bases and J by 11 bases, 18 bases remained unmatched. Germline loops: CDR1 LGHNA, CDR2 YSLEER. The CDR3 has 18 amino acids. The CDR3 region has the DNA TGCGCCAGCAGCCACCAACTAGCGGGGGGGCTATTAGGAATAGAACAGTACTTC. It encodes CASSHQLAGGLLGIEQYF.

The chain has TRBV12-3 or TRBV12-4 and TRBJ2-3, with 7 bases lining up with TRBD1. V shed 3 bases, J shed 2 bases, and the junction held 5 bases outside the gene matches. The CDR3 contains 15 residues. The DNA of the CDR3 is TGTGCCAGCAGTTTCGGGACAGCGAACACAGATACGCAGTATTTT. This codes for CASSFGTANTDTQYF.

V and J are TRBV2 and TRBJ2-1; 9 bases align to TRBD1. The germline V gene encodes CDR1 SNHLY and CDR2 FYNNEI. With 4 bases clipped from V and 5 bases from J, the junction kept 6 bases outside the gene matches. This CDR3 is built from 15 residues. The CDR3 region has the DNA TGTGCCAGCAGTGTAGGACAGGGGTATGACAATGAGCAGTTCTTC. Translation gives CASSVGQGYDNEQFF.

The rearrangement joins TRBV12-3 or TRBV12-4 to TRBJ1-2, with 12 bases identical to TRBD1. V lost 5 bases, J lost 4 bases, and 11 bases stayed unmatched. The CDR3 covers 17 residues. The CDR3 DNA follows: TGTGCCAGCAGTGACCGGGACAGGGGGCGGACATTCTATGGCTACACCTTC. This translates into CASSDRDRGRTFYGYTF.

This clonotype was counted between two and nine times. The rearrangement uses TRBV2 and TRBJ1-1, with D maybe TRBD1 (5 bases). The germline gives CDR1 SNHLY, CDR2 FYNNEI. CDR3 size: 13 residues. The V end was cut by 4 bases, the J end by 6 bases, with 12 bases between. The CDR3 here is CASSGALGAEAFF. As DNA, the CDR3 is TGTGCCAGCAGTGGCGCCCTGGGGGCTGAAGCTTTCTTT. Filled out from reference TRBV2 and TRBJ1-1, the complete variable domain reads EPEVTQTPSHQVTQMGQEVILRCVPISNHLYFYWYRQILGQKVEFLVSFYNNEISEKSEIFDDQFSVERPDGSNFTLKIRSTKLEDSAMYFCASSGALGAEAFFGQGTRLTVV.

This clonotype was seen only a few times. This chain joins TRBV20-1 and TRBJ1-1; D ambiguous. CDR3 size: 13 residues. Trimming stripped 6 bases from V and 3 bases from J, with 14 bases between. Germline values: CDR1 DFQATT, CDR2 SNEGSKA (reference sequence). The CDR3 DNA sequence: TGCAGTGCCCGCGAGACTTACCACACTGAAGCTTTCTTT. This translates into CSARETYHTEAFF.

The gene calls are TRBV4-2 and TRBJ1-4, with D perhaps matching TRBD1 (5 bases). The CDR3 loop spans 12 amino acids. Germline CDR1 reads LGHNA; CDR2 reads YNFKEQ. The ends were cut back, 4 bases at V and 6 bases at J, with 6 bases in the middle. The DNA of the CDR3 is TGTGCCAGCAGCCCGGGGCATGAAAAACTGTTTTTT. Protein: CASSPGHEKLFF.

CDR3 region: CSATMDSNVGYTF. CDR3 bases: TGCAGTGCAACAATGGACAGTAATGTAGGCTACACCTTC. The rearrangement joins TRBV20-1 to TRBJ1-2; D is possibly TRBD1 (6 bases). The CDR3 covers 13 residues. Germline values: CDR1 DFQATT, CDR2 SNEGSKA (reference sequence). Trimming left V 6 bases short and J 8 bases short, with 19 bases between.

About this clonotype: A read error may explain this, as a much larger clone is one base away. The chain has TRBV30 and TRBJ1-2, with D perhaps TRBD1 (5 bases). The length of the CDR3 is 11 residues. The V end lost 8 bases, the J end lost 4 bases, and 11 bases lay between the germline ends. Germline V CDR1 and CDR2: GTSNPN, SVGIG (reference sequence). In nucleotides, the CDR3 is TGTGCCGGGGGAGTTGGCTATGGCTACACCTTC. Its translation is CAGGVGYGYTF.

At least ten counts were recorded for this clonotype. This chain links TRBV9 with TRBJ2-1, with D unclear. Between the trimmed V and J ends, which lost 4 bases and 4 bases, there was a span of 3 bases. Germline CDR1 reads SGDLS; CDR2 reads YYNGEE. This CDR3 comprises 11 residues. This CDR3 reads CASSKYNEQFF. The DNA for the CDR3 is TGTGCCAGCAGCAAATACAATGAGCAGTTCTTC.

Points on this clonotype: Compared with germline, one end of the junction differs, possibly owing to a read error. The chain carries TRBV7-7 and TRBJ2-1; the match to TRBD2 covers 10 bases. This CDR3 has 15 amino acids. The germline CDR1 and CDR2 sequences are SSHAT and FNYEAQ (reference sequence). CDR3 sequence reads: CASSDGTSAYNEQFF. The CDR3 DNA sequence: TGTGCTAGCAGCGACGGGACTAGCGCATACAATGAGCAGTTCTTC.

V usage is TRBV10-3 and J usage is TRBJ2-7, with D possibly TRBD1 on 5 matching bases. Germline CDR1 reads ENHRY; CDR2 reads SYGVKD. The CDR3 is 15 amino acids. V gave up 2 bases and J gave up 2 bases, with 13 bases separating them. CDR3 nucleotides: TGTGCCATCAGTGAGGGTGGTGACAGAGCCTACGAGCAGTACTTC. This translates into CAISEGGDRAYEQYF.

V and J are TRBV6-5 and TRBJ2-7, with D unresolved. Germline assignment: CDR1 MNHEY and CDR2 SVGAGI. CDR3 size: 15 residues. The V and J ends lost 1 base and 2 bases respectively, with 12 bases between them. The CDR3 here is CASSYFARETYEQYF. CDR3 nucleotides: TGTGCCAGCAGTTACTTCGCAAGAGAAACCTACGAGCAGTACTTC.

The sample holds a few counts of this clonotype. The chain couples TRBV12-3 or TRBV12-4 to TRBJ1-6; 10 bases are a match to TRBD1. V was pared by 7 bases and J by 0 bases, with 15 bases of the junction left unmatched. CDR3 length equals 20 residues. CDR3 sequence reads: CASTRTGGMSQSSYNSPLHF. The CDR3 DNA is TGTGCCAGCACCAGGACAGGGGGAATGTCTCAGAGCTCCTATAATTCACCCCTCCACTTT.

V gene TRBV5-1 combines with J gene TRBJ1-4; no clear D. V was clipped by 5 bases and J by 0 bases, with 5 bases between them. This CDR3 is built from 13 residues. CDR1 and CDR2 (germline): SGHRS, YFSETQ. The DNA of the CDR3 is TGCGCCAGCAGATCTTCAACTAATGAAAAACTGTTTTTT. Translated, it gives CASRSSTNEKLFF.

The chain carries TRBV9 and TRBJ2-3; D might be TRBD1 (6 bases). V was trimmed by 2 bases and J by 5 bases, leaving 12 bases between them. The CDR3 is made up of 14 amino acids. CDR1 is SGDLS and CDR2 is YYNGEE in the germline V gene. The CDR3 is CASSVNRAGDTQYF. Written as DNA, the CDR3 is TGTGCCAGCAGCGTCAACAGGGCTGGAGATACGCAGTATTTT.

The chain combines TRBV6-2 or TRBV6-3 with TRBJ2-2; 10 bases line up with TRBD2. Germline V gene sequence: CDR1 MNHEY, CDR2 SVGEGT. Unmatched junction bases numbered 8, after V lost 4 bases and J lost 6 bases. The length of the CDR3 is 16 residues. The CDR3 here is CASSSRSLAGAGELFF. The CDR3 bases are TGTGCCAGCAGTTCAAGATCCCTAGCGGGAGCCGGGGAGCTGTTTTTT.

This clonotype was counted only a few times. The chain has TRBV3-1 and TRBJ2-1, with D possibly matching TRBD2 (5 bases). The CDR3 covers 16 residues. Between the trimmed V and J ends, which lost 4 bases and 8 bases, there was a span of 21 bases. The germline V gene has CDR1 LGHDT and CDR2 YNNKEL (reference sequence). The CDR3 bases are TGTGCCAGCAGCCCGCGGGTCGGGATCAGGATGGATGAGCAGTTCTTC. Its translation: CASSPRVGIRMDEQFF.

This clonotype has more than one count but fewer than ten. This rearrangement joins TRBV4-2 to TRBJ2-3; tentative D call: TRBD1 (5 bases). The CDR3 sequence is 15 residues long. CDR1 is LGHNA and CDR2 is YNFKEQ in the germline V gene. V gave up 4 bases and J gave up 2 bases, with 13 bases separating them. CDR3 nucleotides: TGTGCCAGCAGCCCCGGACACGGAAACACAGATACGCAGTATTTT. As protein: CASSPGHGNTDTQYF.

By share, this clonotype ranks as medium-sized. The chain employs TRBV20-1 and TRBJ2-1; D is perhaps TRBD2 (7 bases). Germline-derived CDR1 and CDR2 are DFQATT and SNEGSKA (reference sequence). This CDR3 is 16 amino acids long. The V and J ends lost 1 base and 4 bases respectively, with 17 bases between them. CDR3 in DNA: TGCAGTGCTAGAGCCAGTGGGAGGGGGAGTTACAATGAGCAGTTCTTC. It specifies CSARASGRGSYNEQFF.